This T cell receptor beta chain was captured in a study of T cells in Graves' hyperthyroidism and ophthalmopathy. Looked up from germline, CDR1 is LNHDA and CDR2 is SQIVND (reference sequence). CDR3 length: 20 amino acids. Study-level points and caveats: Blood also contained most expanded thyroid clonotypes above 0.001.

Subjects aged 18 to 65 presented with newly diagnosed hyperthyroidism of less than 2 months' duration. A roughly 10 ml volume of fresh peripheral blood provided the PBMCs. RNA transcripts were the template for amplifying TCR beta CDR3 regions. RT-PCR in the first round (using the HTBI primer set) targeted the TCR CDR3. TCRdb reanalysed the multiplex PCR reads using MiXCR and keeps one entry per CDR3 protein. The data show some 440,000 distinct CDR3 sequences, 15% to 19% seen once. As concerns this clonotype: The target antigen is unknown. Germline is not matched at one junction end, which may reflect a read error.

The sample was blood. The source is a woman between 18 and 29 years old with Graves' hyperthyroidism. The rearrangement joins TRBV19 to TRBJ1-5, with D maybe TRBD1 (5 bases). CDR3 coding DNA: TGTGCCAGTAGTATAGGTGTCTTCGGCAGGGCCCTTTATAGCAATCAGCTCCAGCATTTT. Protein: CASSIGVFGRALYSNQLQHF.